This T cell receptor beta chain was documented in a study of T cells after yellow fever vaccination. About the research overall: SMART-Seq v4 Ultra Low Input prepared the low-cell-number fractions. Study-wide results and limits: Post-booster samples contained most primary-vaccination clones (nearly 98% CD4, about 90% CD8). Any FACS-sorted repertoire could hold abundant clonotypes that contaminate it from the bulk population.

This clonotype was observed at least ten times. Its antigen remains unknown. Germline values: CDR1 ENHRY, CDR2 SYGVKD. This CDR3 region has 14 residues. Trimming took 11 bases from V and 3 from J, leaving 16 bases between them. One entry per CDR3 protein results from TCRdb running MiXCR on the 5' RACE reads. The sample has about 220,000 distinct CDR3 sequences; 6.7% are singletons. The TCR originated in a man between 25 and 39 years old who received the YFV17D yellow fever vaccine. Sample: CD4+ T cells sorted from PBMCs, taken on the day of the yellow fever booster vaccination. The V gene is TRBV10-3, the J gene TRBJ2-2; D is uncertain. CDR3 sequence: CASARTTDTGELFF. The CDR3 DNA sequence: TGTGCCTCCGCTAGGACCACAGACACCGGGGAGCTGTTTTTT.